A selection of T cell receptor beta chains follows, all from one sample in a study of blood T cell repertoires in COVID-19. Profiled with immunoSEQ multiplex PCR; TCRdb holds only in-frame clones, not every one. The table includes approximately 150,000 clones, approximately 80% detected once. The sequenced sample consisted of peripheral blood. These receptors originate from a man over 45 with acute or convalescent COVID-19. Each CDR3 is given with its conserved first and last residue. Fields, in order: CDR3 DNA, CDR3 protein, J gene, D gene, clone size, V gene. A D gene is named only where the DNA matches it firmly. Clone size is stated in some rows and not others, as once, few, many or a class when expanded.

cdr3_nt: TGTGCCAGCAGTCGGGGGGCAGGCAATGAGCAGTTCTTC; cdr3_aa: CASSRGAGNEQFF; j_call: TRBJ2-1; d_call: .; clone_size: few; v_call: TRBV3-1/TRBV3-2
cdr3_nt: TGTGCCTGGGGAGGGGAGGGGAACACTGAAGCTTTCTTT; cdr3_aa: CAWGGEGNTEAFF; j_call: TRBJ1-1; d_call: .; clone_size: .; v_call: TRBV30
cdr3_nt: TGTGCCAGCAGCGTAGTTGCGGGGGGCTACAATGAGCAGTTCTTC; cdr3_aa: CASSVVAGGYNEQFF; j_call: TRBJ2-1; d_call: TRBD2; clone_size: .; v_call: TRBV9
cdr3_nt: TGTGCCAGTACAGGGGATGCGGTCGGGGAGCTGTTTTTT; cdr3_aa: CASTGDAVGELFF; j_call: TRBJ2-2; d_call: TRBD1; clone_size: .; v_call: TRBV14
cdr3_nt: TGTGCCAGTAGTATTCGCCCGGGAGATACGCAGTATTTT; cdr3_aa: CASSIRPGDTQYF; j_call: TRBJ2-3; d_call: .; clone_size: .; v_call: TRBV19
cdr3_nt: TGTGCCACCAGCAGGGGCGGGGACGCCGAAGCTTTCTTT; cdr3_aa: CATSRGGDAEAFF; j_call: TRBJ1-1; d_call: .; clone_size: .; v_call: TRBV15
cdr3_nt: TGTGCCAGCAGCCCCCCAGGCAGGGGCACCGGGGAGCTGTTTTTT; cdr3_aa: CASSPPGRGTGELFF; j_call: TRBJ2-2; d_call: .; clone_size: .; v_call: TRBV3-1/TRBV3-2
cdr3_nt: TGCGCCAGCAGCTTGGGTCCAGAGGCCTATGGCTACACCTTC; cdr3_aa: CASSLGPEAYGYTF; j_call: TRBJ1-2; d_call: .; clone_size: .; v_call: TRBV5-1
cdr3_nt: TGTGCCAGCAGTTCAACCATCCAAACAGGGCGAAGTGTCTATGGCTACACCTTC; cdr3_aa: CASSSTIQTGRSVYGYTF; j_call: TRBJ1-2; d_call: .; clone_size: once; v_call: TRBV28
cdr3_nt: TGTGCCAGCAGCTTAGCTGGGGGGATGAACACTGAAGCTTTCTTT; cdr3_aa: CASSLAGGMNTEAFF; j_call: TRBJ1-1; d_call: .; clone_size: .; v_call: TRBV7-2
cdr3_nt: TGTGCCAGCAGCTTCACCAGTTACGAGCAGTACTTC; cdr3_aa: CASSFTSYEQYF; j_call: TRBJ2-7; d_call: .; clone_size: few; v_call: TRBV7-9
cdr3_nt: TGTGCCAGCTCACCTGGCCCCCACGAGACCCAGTACTTC; cdr3_aa: CASSPGPHETQYF; j_call: TRBJ2-5; d_call: .; clone_size: few; v_call: TRBV18
cdr3_nt: TGTGCCTGGAGTCTACTAGCGCCGGCCGGGGAGCTGTTTTTT; cdr3_aa: CAWSLLAPAGELFF; j_call: TRBJ2-2; d_call: TRBD2; clone_size: .; v_call: TRBV30
cdr3_nt: TGTGCCAGCAGTTTCGTGGGACAGGGGGCTGGTAACTATGGCTACACCTTC; cdr3_aa: CASSFVGQGAGNYGYTF; j_call: TRBJ1-2; d_call: TRBD1; clone_size: .; v_call: TRBV28
cdr3_nt: TGCGCCAGCAGCCTTTACGGGGGGTCGGCTGAAAAACTGTTTTTT; cdr3_aa: CASSLYGGSAEKLFF; j_call: TRBJ1-4; d_call: .; clone_size: many; v_call: TRBV5-1
cdr3_nt: TGTGCCAGCTCAGAGCTCGCTAGTTCACGAGATACGCAGTATTTT; cdr3_aa: CASSELASSRDTQYF; j_call: TRBJ2-3; d_call: .; clone_size: .; v_call: TRBV18
cdr3_nt: TGCAGCGTTGATCGCCTGGGGGGCTACAATGAGCAGTTCTTC; cdr3_aa: CSVDRLGGYNEQFF; j_call: TRBJ2-1; d_call: .; clone_size: .; v_call: TRBV29-1
cdr3_nt: TGTGCCAGCAGTTGGGGGCACACTGAAGCTTTCTTT; cdr3_aa: CASSWGHTEAFF; j_call: TRBJ1-1; d_call: .; clone_size: .; v_call: TRBV6-2/TRBV6-3
cdr3_nt: TGTGCCATCACCGGGACTAGCGGAAACATCAATGAGCAGTTCTTC; cdr3_aa: CAITGTSGNINEQFF; j_call: TRBJ2-1; d_call: TRBD2; clone_size: .; v_call: TRBV10-3
cdr3_nt: TGTGCCACCAGCAGAGATCGCGGGAGGCCCTCCTATGGCTACACCTTC; cdr3_aa: CATSRDRGRPSYGYTF; j_call: TRBJ1-2; d_call: .; clone_size: .; v_call: TRBV15
cdr3_nt: TGCGCCAGCAGCTTGGGGGAGAGGTCAACGGGGGAGCTGTTTTTT; cdr3_aa: CASSLGERSTGELFF; j_call: TRBJ2-2; d_call: .; clone_size: .; v_call: TRBV5-1
cdr3_nt: TGTGCCAGCAGTTACCAGGGGAACACTGAAGCTTTCTTT; cdr3_aa: CASSYQGNTEAFF; j_call: TRBJ1-1; d_call: .; clone_size: .; v_call: TRBV6-6
cdr3_nt: TGTGCCAGCCGCCAGGAGAACACTGAAGCTTTCTTT; cdr3_aa: CASRQENTEAFF; j_call: TRBJ1-1; d_call: .; clone_size: .; v_call: TRBV27
cdr3_nt: TGTGCCTGGAGTGGTAGTACCCAAGAGACCCAGTACTTC; cdr3_aa: CAWSGSTQETQYF; j_call: TRBJ2-5; d_call: .; clone_size: .; v_call: TRBV30
cdr3_nt: TGTGCCAGCAGCGGAGCGGGCGGAGAGACCCAGTACTTC; cdr3_aa: CASSGAGGETQYF; j_call: TRBJ2-5; d_call: .; clone_size: .; v_call: TRBV11-3
cdr3_nt: TGTGCTATCCCGGCCGGGTCGGGGAACTCTGGGGCCAACGTCCTGACTTTC; cdr3_aa: CAIPAGSGNSGANVLTF; j_call: TRBJ2-6; d_call: .; clone_size: .; v_call: TRBV10-3
cdr3_nt: TGTGCCAGTAGTATGAACCTCCGGGACAGTAAAGAAAAACTGTTTTTT; cdr3_aa: CASSMNLRDSKEKLFF; j_call: TRBJ1-4; d_call: TRBD1; clone_size: few; v_call: TRBV19
cdr3_nt: TGTGCCAGCAGTGGACTAGCGGGGGAGAATGAGCAGTTCTTC; cdr3_aa: CASSGLAGENEQFF; j_call: TRBJ2-1; d_call: TRBD2; clone_size: .; v_call: TRBV27
cdr3_nt: TGTGCCAGCAGTAGGGGACTTAATGAAAAACTGTTTTTT; cdr3_aa: CASSRGLNEKLFF; j_call: TRBJ1-4; d_call: .; clone_size: .; v_call: TRBV27
cdr3_nt: TGCGCCAGCAGCTTGGTACAGGTCGAAGAGACCCAGTACTTC; cdr3_aa: CASSLVQVEETQYF; j_call: TRBJ2-5; d_call: .; clone_size: .; v_call: TRBV5-1
cdr3_nt: TGTGCCAGCAGTCCCGGACAGTTTGGGCTTAATTCACCCCTCCACTTT; cdr3_aa: CASSPGQFGLNSPLHF; j_call: TRBJ1-6; d_call: .; clone_size: few; v_call: TRBV27
cdr3_nt: TGTGCCAGCAGCGTAGGATCAGGGGACGCAGATACGCAGTATTTT; cdr3_aa: CASSVGSGDADTQYF; j_call: TRBJ2-3; d_call: .; clone_size: .; v_call: TRBV9
cdr3_nt: TGTGCCAGCAGCCGGAATCCAGGGGGAAAGGGCAAAAACATTCAGTACTTC; cdr3_aa: CASSRNPGGKGKNIQYF; j_call: TRBJ2-4; d_call: TRBD1; clone_size: .; v_call: TRBV3-1/TRBV3-2
cdr3_nt: TGTGCCACCAGTGATTTGTCCGGGGGGGCTCGGGATACGCAGTATTTT; cdr3_aa: CATSDLSGGARDTQYF; j_call: TRBJ2-3; d_call: TRBD2; clone_size: .; v_call: TRBV24-1
cdr3_nt: TGTGCCTGGGTGAATAGCGGGGGCACAGATACGCAGTATTTT; cdr3_aa: CAWVNSGGTDTQYF; j_call: TRBJ2-3; d_call: TRBD2; clone_size: .; v_call: TRBV30
cdr3_nt: TGCGCCAGCAGCTCGCAACCCTCGGGGGAGCAGTACTTC; cdr3_aa: CASSSQPSGEQYF; j_call: TRBJ2-7; d_call: .; clone_size: .; v_call: TRBV5-1
cdr3_nt: TGTGCCAGCAGTGAAGTTACAGGGGGAGATACGCAGTATTTT; cdr3_aa: CASSEVTGGDTQYF; j_call: TRBJ2-3; d_call: TRBD1; clone_size: .; v_call: TRBV2
cdr3_nt: TGCGCCAGTCGTCGACAGTCGCCAGACAATGAGCAGTTCTTC; cdr3_aa: CASRRQSPDNEQFF; j_call: TRBJ2-1; d_call: .; clone_size: .; v_call: TRBV5-1
cdr3_nt: TGTGCCAGCAGTGAGGGGGGTGACCCTAGCAATCTACCCCACGGGGAGCTGTTTTTT; cdr3_aa: CASSEGGDPSNLPHGELFF; j_call: TRBJ2-2; d_call: .; clone_size: .; v_call: TRBV2